What follows is one TCR beta chain and its context. The antigen is not known. The sample comes from a study of early stage breast cancer tumors. Study details: Of around 15 invasive breast tumors, about a dozen were hormone receptor-positive, HER2-negative. Average read coverage per sample was roughly 9.7-fold.

The CDR3 is 18 residues long. J was trimmed by 5 bases and V by 1 base; bases with no gene match: 13. Germline CDR1 is SEHNR and CDR2 is FQNEAQ (reference sequence). The table came from immunoSEQ multiplex PCR; TCRdb's copy has only in-frame clones and leaves some out. The data contain under 35,000 clones, 84% of them singletons. General study points: Most shared enriched TCRB sequences were commonly generated ones. Tumor and normal breast were distinguished via blood comparison in most of the 16 patients.

The source is a person aged 45-60 years with breast cancer. The rearrangement links TRBV7-9 to TRBJ2-3, with 9 bases lining up with TRBD2. The source material was blood. The CDR3: CASSLDPGGGARGDTQYF. CDR3 DNA sequence: TGTGCCAGCAGCTTAGACCCCGGCGGGGGGGCCCGTGGAGATACGCAGTATTTT.